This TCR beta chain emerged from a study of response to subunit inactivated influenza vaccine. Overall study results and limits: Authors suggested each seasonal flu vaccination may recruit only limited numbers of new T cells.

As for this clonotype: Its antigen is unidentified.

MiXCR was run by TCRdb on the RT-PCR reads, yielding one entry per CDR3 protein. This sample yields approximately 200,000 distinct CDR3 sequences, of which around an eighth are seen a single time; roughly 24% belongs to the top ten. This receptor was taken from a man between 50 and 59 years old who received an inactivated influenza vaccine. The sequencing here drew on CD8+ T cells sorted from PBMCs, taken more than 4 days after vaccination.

CDR3 sequence reads: CASQDRGYYGYTF. CDR3 DNA sequence: TGTGCCAGCCAGGACAGGGGGTACTATGGCTACACCTTC. The V call is TRBV6-2 or TRBV6-3, the J call TRBJ1-2, with 10 bases identical to TRBD1. The germline gives CDR1 MNHEY, CDR2 SVGEGT. V was pared by 8 bases and J by 3 bases, with 3 bases of the junction left unmatched. CDR3 length: 13 amino acids.